This T cell receptor beta chain was documented in a study of post-analysis software for immune sequencing data. Turning to the study itself: Relapsing-remitting, secondary progressive and progressive-relapsing courses of multiple sclerosis were included. Overall study results and limits: Multiple sclerosis was associated with a significant reduction in normalized Chao1 diversity relative to controls. Included in a set of about five TRBV segments more frequent in patients than controls were TRBV5-6, TRBV5-1 and TRBV20-1. By F measure, samples from a shared preparation batch strongly co-clustered.

Every TCR beta cDNA library bore unique molecular identifiers. TCRdb fed the PCR reads into MiXCR, producing one record per CDR3 protein. In the table there are a few hundred thousand distinct CDR3 sequences, under 55% of which are singletons. Comments on this clonotype: The antigen remains undetermined.

V gave up 4 bases and J gave up 1 base, with 19 bases separating them. The CDR3 contains 16 residues. Germline values: CDR1 SQVTM, CDR2 ANQGSEA. Sequencing was performed on blood. The rearrangement uses TRBV29-1 and TRBJ1-1; TRBD1 is a possible D gene (6 bases). This TCR was recovered from a girl between 10 and 17 years old with multiple sclerosis. CDR3 sequence (DNA): TGCAGCGTTGGTCTAAGGGGCGGGGGGGCGAACACTGAAGCTTTCTTT. This codes for CSVGLRGGGANTEAFF.